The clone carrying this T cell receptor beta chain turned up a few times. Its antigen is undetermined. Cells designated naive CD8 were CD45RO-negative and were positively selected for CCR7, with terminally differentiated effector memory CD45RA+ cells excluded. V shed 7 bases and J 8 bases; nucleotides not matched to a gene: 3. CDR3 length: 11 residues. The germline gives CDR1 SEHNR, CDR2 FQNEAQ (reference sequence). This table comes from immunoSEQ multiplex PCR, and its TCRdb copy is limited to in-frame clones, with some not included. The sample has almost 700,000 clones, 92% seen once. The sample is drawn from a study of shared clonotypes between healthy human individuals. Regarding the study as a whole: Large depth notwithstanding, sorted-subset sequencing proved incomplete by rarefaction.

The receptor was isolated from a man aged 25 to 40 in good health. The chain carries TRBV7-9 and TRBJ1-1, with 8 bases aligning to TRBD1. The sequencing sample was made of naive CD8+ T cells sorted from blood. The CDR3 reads CASTQGAEAFF. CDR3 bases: TGTGCCAGCACCCAGGGGGCGGAAGCTTTCTTT.